This passage covers 19 T cell receptor beta chains from one sample sequenced in a study of TIL therapy for anti-PD-1-resistant metastatic lung cancer. Sample time point: pre-treatment sample, taken before nivolumab and TIL therapy. The tumor samples were excised metastases, mostly pleural nodules or supraclavicular lymph nodes. The immunoSEQ assay was v3. TCRdb keeps only in-frame clones here, not all; method: immunoSEQ multiplex PCR. Among about 100,000 clones, just over 65% were seen once, and the ten largest hold roughly 9.8%. The material sequenced was tumor tissue, taken at baseline. The receptor source for this set is a person between 25 and 79 years old with non-small cell lung cancer.

The chain joins TRBV6-2 or TRBV6-3 to TRBJ2-7, with D hard to call. This CDR3 has 15 residues. CDR1 MNHEY and CDR2 SVGEGT come from the germline V gene. The V end was cut by 2 bases, the J end by 0 bases, with 11 bases between. CDR3 DNA sequence: TGTGCCAGCAGTTACCCAGGATCGAGCTCCTACGAGCAGTACTTC. It translates to CASSYPGSSSYEQYF.

The V gene is TRBV7-9, the J gene TRBJ2-5; TRBD1 matches 11 bases. There are 16 residues in the CDR3. V trimming: 5 bases; J trimming: 4 bases; junction bases outside the gene matches: 9. Germline V lookup: CDR1 SEHNR, CDR2 FQNEAQ (reference sequence). The CDR3 reads CASSISGTGGLETQYF. As DNA, the CDR3 is TGTGCCAGCAGCATATCCGGGACAGGGGGTTTAGAGACCCAGTACTTC.

This chain links TRBV12-3 or TRBV12-4 with TRBJ1-6, with unresolved D. CDR3 size: 13 residues. Trimming removed 3 bases from V and 7 bases from J, with 7 bases in between. The CDR3 is CASSLAENSPLHF. CDR3 nucleotide sequence: TGTGCCAGCAGTTTGGCAGAAAATTCACCCCTCCACTTT.

The J gene is TRBJ1-1, the V gene TRBV5-6, with D maybe TRBD1 (6 bases). Germline CDR1 SGHDT, CDR2 YYEEEE. The CDR3 covers 14 residues. V lost 1 base and J lost 5, with 12 bases in between. CDR3 residues: CASSLIGGGTEAFF. The CDR3 coding sequence is TGTGCCAGCAGCTTGATAGGGGGTGGAACTGAAGCTTTCTTT.

CDR3 amino acids: CASSNKGGYSNQPQHF. In DNA, the CDR3 is TGTGCCAGTAGTAACAAGGGGGGATATAGCAATCAGCCCCAGCATTTT. The chain carries TRBV19 and TRBJ1-5; D is possibly TRBD1 (6 bases). Germline V gene lookup returns CDR1 LNHDA and CDR2 SQIVND (reference sequence). V was pared by 4 bases and J by 0 bases, with 13 bases between. The CDR3 has 16 amino acids.

J is TRBJ1-2 and V is TRBV4-1; D is undetermined. V lost 1 base and J lost 7, with 13 bases in between. Germline values: CDR1 MGHRA, CDR2 YSYEKL. The CDR3 is made up of 14 amino acids. The CDR3 DNA reads TGCGCCAGCAGCCAAGGCAGGAGTGAGAGTGGCTACACCTTC. Amino acid sequence: CASSQGRSESGYTF.

This sequence joins TRBV5-5 and TRBJ2-3; D might be TRBD1 or TRBD2, each matching 5 bases. V was shortened by 0 bases and J by 0 bases, with 14 bases between the two germline ends. Germline V lookup: CDR1 SGHKS, CDR2 YYEKEE (reference sequence). This CDR3 spans 17 amino acids. CDR3 DNA: TGTGCCAGCAGCTTGGCATGGGGACCATTGAGCACAGATACGCAGTATTTT. It yields the protein CASSLAWGPLSTDTQYF. Drawing the rest from reference TRBV5-5 and TRBJ2-3, the complete variable domain is DAGVTQSPTHLIKTRGQQVTLRCSPISGHKSVSWYQQVLGQGPQFIFQYYEKEERGRGNFPDRFSARQFPNYSSELNVNALLLGDSALYLCASSLAWGPLSTDTQYFGPGTRLTVL.

A few counts support this clone. The chain links TRBV7-9 to TRBJ1-4; D is unresolved. The CDR3 runs to 16 residues. Between the trimmed V and J ends, which lost 4 bases and 0 bases, there was a span of 12 bases. In germline, CDR1 is SEHNR, CDR2 FQNEAQ (reference sequence). The CDR3 nucleotides read TGTGCCAGCAGCTCACAAGCCCAGTCAACTAATGAAAAACTGTTTTTT. Residues: CASSSQAQSTNEKLFF.

The table lists this clone with a few counts. The V call is TRBV28, the J call TRBJ1-5; 7 bases align to TRBD1. CDR1 is MDHEN and CDR2 is SYDVKM in the germline V gene. V was pared by 6 bases and J by 3 bases, with 8 bases of the junction left unmatched. The CDR3 totals 15 residues. CDR3 protein: CASSETGPVNQPQHF. CDR3 DNA: TGTGCCAGCAGCGAGACAGGGCCCGTCAATCAGCCCCAGCATTTT.

The J gene is TRBJ2-7, the V gene TRBV19; TRBD1 matches at 7 bases. Germline loops: CDR1 LNHDA, CDR2 SQIVND (reference sequence). V was pared by 7 bases and J by 3 bases, with 6 bases of the junction left unmatched. The CDR3 contains 13 residues. Here the CDR3 reads CASNPRGSYEQYF. The CDR3 DNA is TGTGCCAGTAATCCCAGGGGGAGCTACGAGCAGTACTTC.

In this sample, this clone turned up once. The chain couples TRBV2 to TRBJ2-5; TRBD1 or TRBD2 may be the D gene (5 bases each). The germline V gene has CDR1 SNHLY and CDR2 FYNNEI. The CDR3 is made up of 14 amino acids. Deletions cut 2 bases from V and 1 base from J, with 8 bases between. CDR3 DNA: TGTGCCAGCAGTGAAACGGGACCCCAAGAGACCCAGTACTTC. Amino acid sequence: CASSETGPQETQYF.

The rearrangement joins TRBV12-3 or TRBV12-4 to TRBJ1-2, with D uncertain. Trimming removed 4 bases from V and 12 bases from J, with 15 bases in between. The CDR3 length is 12 residues. The CDR3 region has the DNA TGTGCCAGCAGTTCCCCGGGCAGAGCCCACACCTTC. This encodes CASSSPGRAHTF.

The chain joins TRBV12-3 or TRBV12-4 to TRBJ1-2; D uncertain. The CDR3 totals 11 residues. Trimming removed 3 bases at V and 5 bases at J, with 4 bases between. DNA for the CDR3: TGTGCCAGCAGTTTGGGGTATGGCTACACCTTC. It specifies CASSLGYGYTF.

This chain joins TRBV11-3 and TRBJ2-3; 7 positions match TRBD2. The CDR3 is made up of 15 amino acids. V dropped 5 bases and J dropped 8; count of bases not matched to a gene: 13. The germline CDR1 and CDR2 sequences are SGHNT and YENEEA. Written as DNA, the CDR3 is TGTGCCAGCAGCCGGGAGGCGGGGTCGCAAAGTACGCAGTATTTT. Amino acids: CASSREAGSQSTQYF. The whole variable domain, filled in from reference TRBV11-3 and TRBJ2-3, reads EAGVVQSPRYKIIEKKQPVAFWCNPISGHNTLYWYLQNLGQGPELLIRYENEEAVDDSQLPKDRFSAERLKGVDSTLKIQPAELGDSAVYLCASSREAGSQSTQYFGPGTRLTVL.

The V call is TRBV19, the J call TRBJ1-1; a possible D gene is TRBD1 (6 bases). The CDR3 is made up of 13 amino acids. V shed 10 bases and J shed 8 bases, with 20 bases lying between them. The germline V gene has CDR1 LNHDA and CDR2 SQIVND (reference sequence). As DNA, the CDR3 is TGTGCCACTCAGAACAGGGAAGTCTTCGAAGCTTTCTTT. Its protein product is CATQNREVFEAFF.

The chain employs TRBV10-3 and TRBJ2-7, with D maybe TRBD2 (6 bases). Germline V gene lookup returns CDR1 ENHRY and CDR2 SYGVKD. The CDR3 extends over 13 amino acids. V lost 8 bases to trimming and J lost 3 bases, with 14 bases between them. Here the CDR3 DNA reads TGTGCCATCCAGCTAGCGCCATACTACGAGCAGTACTTC. Translated: CAIQLAPYYEQYF.

This clone was counted only a few times. CDR3 residues: CASSGWTSGGLDTQYF. CDR3 nucleotides: TGTGCCAGCAGTGGCTGGACTAGCGGGGGGTTAGATACGCAGTATTTT. The rearrangement links TRBV2 to TRBJ2-3; 14 bases align to TRBD2. Germline values: CDR1 SNHLY, CDR2 FYNNEI. Germline trimming cut 4 bases from V and 5 bases from J; bases unmatched to any gene: 5. This CDR3 comprises 16 residues. The variable domain in full, with the rest retrieved from reference TRBV2 and TRBJ2-3, is EPEVTQTPSHQVTQMGQEVILRCVPISNHLYFYWYRQILGQKVEFLVSFYNNEISEKSEIFDDQFSVERPDGSNFTLKIRSTKLEDSAMYFCASSGWTSGGLDTQYFGPGTRLTVL.

V gene TRBV28 combines with J gene TRBJ1-6; D possibly corresponds to TRBD1 (5 bases). This CDR3 is built from 15 residues. Germline V gives CDR1 MDHEN, CDR2 SYDVKM. V was cut by 5 bases and J by 6 bases, with 14 bases left in between. CDR3 coding DNA: TGTGCCAGCAGTACCGGGGGACGAGGTAATTCACCCCTCCACTTT. It codes for CASSTGGRGNSPLHF.

This clone was found a few times. The chain has TRBV9 and TRBJ2-1; D gene ambiguous. The germline V gene has CDR1 SGDLS and CDR2 YYNGEE. The CDR3 sequence is 16 residues long. V was trimmed by 4 bases and J by 8 bases, leaving 22 bases between them. In nucleotides, the CDR3 is TGTGCCAGCAGCAGTTACTACGGTTCTCGAAGGTATGAGCAGTTCTTC. Its translation: CASSSYYGSRRYEQFF.